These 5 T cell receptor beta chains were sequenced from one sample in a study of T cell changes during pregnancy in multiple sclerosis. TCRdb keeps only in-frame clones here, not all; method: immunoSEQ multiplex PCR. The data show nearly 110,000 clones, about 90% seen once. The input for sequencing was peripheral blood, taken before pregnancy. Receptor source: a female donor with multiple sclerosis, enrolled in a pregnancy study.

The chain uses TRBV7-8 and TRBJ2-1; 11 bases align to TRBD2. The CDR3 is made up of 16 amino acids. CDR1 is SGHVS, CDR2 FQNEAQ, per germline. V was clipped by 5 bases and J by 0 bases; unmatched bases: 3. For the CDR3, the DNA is TGTGCCAGCAGCAAGCTAGCGGGGGGCTCCTACAATGAGCAGTTCTTC. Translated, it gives CASSKLAGGSYNEQFF.

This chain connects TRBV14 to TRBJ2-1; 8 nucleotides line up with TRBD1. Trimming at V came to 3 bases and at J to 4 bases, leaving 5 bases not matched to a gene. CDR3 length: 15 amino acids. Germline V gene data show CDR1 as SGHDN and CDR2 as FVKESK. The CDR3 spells CASSQITGGYNEQFF. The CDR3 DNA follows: TGTGCCAGCAGCCAGATTACAGGGGGGTACAATGAGCAGTTCTTC.

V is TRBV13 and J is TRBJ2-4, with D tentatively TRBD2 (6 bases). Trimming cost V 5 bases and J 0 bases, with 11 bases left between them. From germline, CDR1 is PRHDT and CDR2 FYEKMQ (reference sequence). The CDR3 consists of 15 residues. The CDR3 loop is CASSLASLAKNIQYF. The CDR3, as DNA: TGTGCCAGCAGCCTAGCGTCCCTAGCCAAAAACATTCAGTACTTC.

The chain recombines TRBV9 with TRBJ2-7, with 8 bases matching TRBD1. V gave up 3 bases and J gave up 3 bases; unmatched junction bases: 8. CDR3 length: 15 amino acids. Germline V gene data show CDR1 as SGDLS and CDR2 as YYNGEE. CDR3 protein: CASSALGQGSYEQYF. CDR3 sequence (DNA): TGTGCCAGCAGCGCCCTTGGACAGGGTAGCTACGAGCAGTACTTC. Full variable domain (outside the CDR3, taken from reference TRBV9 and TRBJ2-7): DSGVTQTPKHLITATGQRVTLRCSPRSGDLSVYWYQQSLDQGLQFLIQYYNGEERAKGNILERFSAQQFPDLHSELNLSSLELGDSALYFCASSALGQGSYEQYFGPGTRLTVT.

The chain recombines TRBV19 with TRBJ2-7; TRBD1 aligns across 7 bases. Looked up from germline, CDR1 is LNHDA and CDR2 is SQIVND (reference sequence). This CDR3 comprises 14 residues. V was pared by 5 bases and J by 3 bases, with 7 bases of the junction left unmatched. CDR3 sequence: CASSLDREDYEQYF. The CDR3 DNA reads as TGTGCCAGTAGTCTCGACAGGGAAGACTACGAGCAGTACTTC.